Listed below are T cell receptor beta chains from one sample, sequenced in a study of cytomegalovirus exposure and HLA in healthy donors. Sequencing used immunoSEQ multiplex PCR; TCRdb keeps in-frame clones, though not all of them. The sample includes around 120,000 clones, 81% seen only once; the top ten take roughly 1.8%. Sequencing was performed on PBMCs. The receptors stem from a man between 18 and 29 years old in good health and CMV-seronegative. The CDR3 runs from the conserved cysteine through the conserved F or W. D genes are given only for firm matches. Part of the rows lack a size; the others show once, few, many or a class for expanded clones.

TRBJ2-7 | TRBV9 | . | TRBD1 | TGTGCCAGCAGCTACGGGACAGGGAACTCCTACGAGCAGTACTTC | CASSYGTGNSYEQYF
TRBJ2-7 | TRBV6-5 | . | TRBD2 | TGTGCCAGCAGTTACACCGGGGGGGCGGTCGAGCAGTACTTC | CASSYTGGAVEQYF
TRBJ2-1 | TRBV13 | few | TRBD2 | TGTGCCAGCAGCTTACGGCGGGGGACCTACAATGAGCAGTTCTTC | CASSLRRGTYNEQFF
TRBJ1-2 | TRBV27 | . | TRBD1 | TGTGCCAGCAGTTTGGTCGGGACAGGGGGCTTTGGCTACACCTTC | CASSLVGTGGFGYTF
TRBJ1-2 | TRBV19 | . | . | TGTGCCAGTAGCTACAAAGAGAGGGTAAATGGCTACACCTTC | CASSYKERVNGYTF
TRBJ1-5 | TRBV18 | . | . | TGTGCCAGCTCACCAGTTGCAGGGTCTAATCAGCCCCAGCATTTT | CASSPVAGSNQPQHF
TRBJ1-1 | TRBV14 | . | . | TGTGCCAGCAGCCAAGCAGGGATGAACACTGAAGCTTTCTTT | CASSQAGMNTEAFF
TRBJ2-3 | TRBV6-5 | few | . | TGTGCCAGCAGTCCACTGGGCGGGGGCGGGGATACGCAGTATTTT | CASSPLGGGGDTQYF
TRBJ1-1 | TRBV18 | . | . | TGTGCCAGCTCACCACCGGGGGGTCAGAACACTGAAGCTTTCTTT | CASSPPGGQNTEAFF
TRBJ1-1 | TRBV9 | . | . | TGTGCCAGCAGCGACCACCCAGGGATGGTGGACACTGAAGCTTTCTTT | CASSDHPGMVDTEAFF